This entry describes one T cell receptor (beta chain). This specimen belongs to a study of monozygotic twins with inflammatory bowel disease. TCRalpha and TCRbeta cDNA went through two nested PCRs of approximately 16 and 10 cycles. With the 5' RACE reads reprocessed, TCRdb shows one record per CDR3 protein and no DNA. The sample data list some 210,000 distinct CDR3 sequences. The sequenced sample consisted of blood. The sequence was obtained from a human donor with ulcerative colitis or Crohn's disease, or a healthy co-twin of an affected twin (not recorded which).

The CDR3 is CASSGNLNTEAFF. The J gene is TRBJ1-1, the V gene TRBV12-3 or TRBV12-4. The CDR3 contains 13 residues.